This passage covers 6 T cell receptor beta chains from one sample sequenced in a study of blood T cell repertoires in COVID-19. The assay was immunoSEQ multiplex PCR, and TCRdb's table has in-frame clones only and misses some. Among some 340,000 clones listed, 90% were seen once. Sequences were obtained from PBMCs or T cells enriched from blood (not recorded which). These TCRs come from a woman in her twenties or thirties who had been exposed to COVID-19.

V usage is TRBV3-1 (or the pseudogene TRBV3-2) and J usage is TRBJ2-1, with 9 positions matching TRBD2. The ends lost 0 bases at V and 4 bases at J; junction bases unmatched: 1. This CDR3 comprises 15 residues. Germline CDR1 is LGHDT and CDR2 is YNNKEL (reference sequence). The DNA of the CDR3 is TGTGCCAGCAGCCAAGATAGCGGGGGATACAATGAGCAGTTCTTC. It encodes CASSQDSGGYNEQFF.

The V and J genes are TRBV18 and TRBJ2-1, with D perhaps matching TRBD2 (5 bases). The CDR3 sequence is 12 residues long. Germline V gene lookup returns CDR1 KGHSH and CDR2 LQKENI. V dropped 2 bases and J dropped 8 bases, with 7 bases sitting between them. The CDR3 nucleotides read TGTGCCAGCTCACCAGGTAGCGATGAGCAGTTCTTC. The encoded protein is CASSPGSDEQFF. Together with reference TRBV18 and TRBJ2-1, the CDR3 gives the full variable domain: NAGVMQNPRHLVRRRGQEARLRCSPMKGHSHVYWYRQLPEEGLKFMVYLQKENIIDESGMPKERFSAEFPKEGPSILRIQQVVRGDSAAYFCASSPGSDEQFFGPGTRLTVL.

J is TRBJ2-3 and V is TRBV6-4; D is unclear. The CDR3 is 13 amino acids. Looked up from germline, CDR1 is MRHNA and CDR2 is SNTAGT. V was pared by 3 bases and J by 2 bases, with 6 bases between. In nucleotides, the CDR3 is TGTGCCAGCAGTGAGGGCAACACAGATACGCAGTATTTT. It yields the protein CASSEGNTDTQYF.

The chain joins TRBV12-3 or TRBV12-4 to TRBJ2-2; TRBD1 aligns across 7 bases. This CDR3 contains 13 residues. With 7 bases clipped from V and 4 bases from J, the junction kept 3 bases outside the gene matches. CDR3 nucleotide sequence: TGTGCCAGCATTGCAGGGGGCACCGGGGAGCTGTTTTTT. Translating gives CASIAGGTGELFF.

The chain recombines TRBV29-1 with TRBJ1-1; D is uncertain. CDR1 and CDR2 (germline): SQVTM, ANQGSEA. The CDR3 loop spans 12 amino acids. The V end was cut by 7 bases, the J end by 6 bases, with 15 bases between. CDR3 residues: CSARTLYAEAFF. The CDR3 DNA reads TGCAGCGCCCGAACACTATACGCTGAAGCTTTCTTT. Looking up the rest from reference TRBV29-1 and TRBJ1-1 gives the full variable domain: SAVISQKPSRDICQRGTSLTIQCQVDSQVTMMFWYRQQPGQSLTLIATANQGSEATYESGFVIDKFPISRPNLTFSTLTVSNMSPEDSSIYLCSARTLYAEAFFGQGTRLTVV.

The chain recombines TRBV6-5 with TRBJ2-5; D might be TRBD2 (5 bases). Trimming left V 2 bases short and J 4 bases short, with 11 bases between. The CDR3 is 14 amino acids. Germline CDR1 reads MNHEY; CDR2 reads SVGAGI. The CDR3 here is CASSYTRRGETQYF. For the CDR3, the DNA is TGTGCCAGCAGTTACACCCGACGGGGAGAGACCCAGTACTTC.